The present T cell receptor beta chain was sequenced within a study of T cell responses to AZD1222 COVID-19 vaccine. The study, taken as a whole, reports: Spike-specific TCR breadth and depth rose after two AZD1222 doses. The sample set comprised mostly white British donors with more females, and clonal diversity was possibly underestimated.

About this clone: Its antigen is unidentified.

Assay used: immunoSEQ multiplex PCR; TCRdb lists only in-frame clones, some missing. Found here are over 20,000 clones, over 75% of them singletons; the top ten hold under 35%. Second-dose groups at about 4 or about 12 weeks were pooled. Germline values: CDR1 MNHEY, CDR2 SVGEGT. Trimming took 0 bases from V and 10 from J; bases not matched to a gene: 6. The CDR3 has 15 amino acids. This chain uses TRBV6-2 or TRBV6-3 with TRBJ2-1, with TRBD2 matching 10 bases. The clonotype was recovered from an adult who received the AZD1222 COVID-19 vaccine. This material consisted of peripheral blood, taken 28 days after the second AZD1222 dose. The CDR3 loop reads CASSYSGTSAKEQFF. DNA for the CDR3: TGTGCCAGCAGTTACTCCGGGACTAGCGCGAAAGAGCAGTTCTTC.